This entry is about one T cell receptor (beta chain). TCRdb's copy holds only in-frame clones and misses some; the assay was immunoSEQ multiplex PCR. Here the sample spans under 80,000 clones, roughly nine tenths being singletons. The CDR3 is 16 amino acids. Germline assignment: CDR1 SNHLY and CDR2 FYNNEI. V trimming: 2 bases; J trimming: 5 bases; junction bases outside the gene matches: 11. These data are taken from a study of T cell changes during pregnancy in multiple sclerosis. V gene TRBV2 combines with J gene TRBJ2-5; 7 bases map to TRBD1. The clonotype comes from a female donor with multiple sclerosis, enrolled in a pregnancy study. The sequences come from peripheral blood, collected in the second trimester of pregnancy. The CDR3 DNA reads TGTGCCAGCAGTGAATCCCCGCCGACAGGGTGGGAGACCCAGTACTTC. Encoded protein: CASSESPPTGWETQYF.